This T cell receptor (beta chain) stems from a study of graft-versus-host responses after intestinal transplantation (TCRdb year 2021). About the investigation overall: The transplants that recipients got were multivisceral, liver-intestinal, or isolated intestinal. Rather than being sequenced by the commercial service, samples from three later patients were sequenced in-house on an Illumina MiSeq and processed with MiXCR. Anti-thymocyte globulin induction was given to all recipients, followed by maintenance tacrolimus and steroids for two to four years. Alloreactive clones were identified by sequencing pre-transplant mixed lymphocyte reaction products and comparing them with unstimulated pre-transplant donor and recipient T cells. The cohort enrolled 20 to 30 intestinal transplant recipients including one retransplant, and a few patients lacking pretransplant specimens were excluded. Graft-versus-host and host-versus-graft alloreactive T cell clones were tracked in the graft, circulation and bone marrow after intestinal transplantation using bulk TCR-beta CDR3 sequencing. Donor T cell macrochimerism was defined as a peak of at least 4% donor T cells among recipient peripheral blood mononuclear cells. Summary of the overall study and its limitations: GvH clones turned up in recipient bone marrow, with some appearing earlier in ileal mucosa or blood, a pattern consistent with an intestinal mucosal origin. Peak levels of circulating GvH clones were associated with declines in HvG clones early after transplant. The relatively low number and heterogeneity of intestinal transplant patients limited the conclusions. In patients with donor T cell macrochimerism, the allografts had high GvH to HvG T cell clonal ratios.

The library was produced with the immunoSEQ multiplex PCR assay. For most patients, genomic DNA was subjected to high-throughput TCR-beta CDR3 sequencing by Adaptive Biotechnologies. Turning to the authors' computational methods: TCR sequencing data were retrieved from Adaptive's ImmunoSEQ software for some 19 patients, whereas a few other patients were processed with MiXCR and VDJtools. CDR3 nucleotide sequences shared between donor and recipient were removed because their origin could not be assigned. To count as alloreactive, a clone needed at least 2-fold expansion over unstimulated cells and a minimum CFSE-low frequency of 0.002% (template counts) or 0.001% (read counts). Mappable clones were those detected in sequenced pre-transplant spleen, lymph node, or MLR CFSE-low populations of the donor or recipient. The cumulative frequency of alloreactive clones was calculated as a percentage of all sequences, weighted by copy number. The source is immuneACCESS, and TCRdb retained only in-frame sequences with V and J called. Part of the clones is not carried over; for the studies checked, unresolved V genes explain less than half of this, and the remainder is unexplained. Clone size and V and J calls were adopted from that table, with D and trimming inferred from the DNA. The sample table lists about 6,400 clones, about four fifths of them with a count of one. The top ten constitute 7.6% of the sample.

To isolate intraepithelial and lamina propria lymphocytes from graft specimens, dithiothreitol, EDTA incubations and collagenase D digestion were used. Serial intestinal graft biopsy specimens collected up to 600 days after transplant underwent bulk TCR-beta sequencing. V loses 7 bases, J loses 2 bases, and the germline ends lie 9 bases apart. There are 14 amino acids in the CDR3, from cysteine to phenylalanine inclusive. Only the CDR3 region is kept as DNA, spanning 42 bases read in frame from base 1. Sequences MNHEY (CDR1) and SVGAGI (CDR2) are obtained from the germline V gene. Remarks on this clone: This clone's antigen is unknown. No base-level quality is on record; no much larger clone is a single base apart.

The receptor was isolated from a human patient who received an intestinal transplant, so some T cells may come from the graft donor. This material consisted of ileum tissue, taken 300 to 320 days after intestinal transplant. Recombination connected TRBV6-5 to TRBJ2-6, with the D gene uncertain. The CDR3 sequence is CASNIQTGANVLTF. The DNA sequence is as follows: TGTGCCAGCAATATCCAGACTGGGGCCAACGTCCTGACTTTC.